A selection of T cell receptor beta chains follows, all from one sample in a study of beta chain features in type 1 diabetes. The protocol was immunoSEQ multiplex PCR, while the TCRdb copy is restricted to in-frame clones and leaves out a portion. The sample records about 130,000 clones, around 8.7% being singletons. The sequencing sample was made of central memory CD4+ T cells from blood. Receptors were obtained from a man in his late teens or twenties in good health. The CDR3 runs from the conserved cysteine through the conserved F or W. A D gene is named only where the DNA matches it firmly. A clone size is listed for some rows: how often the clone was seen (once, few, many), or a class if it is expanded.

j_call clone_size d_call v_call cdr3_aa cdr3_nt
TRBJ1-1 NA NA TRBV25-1 CASSVGPIEAFF TGTGCCAGCAGTGTGGGCCCTATTGAAGCTTTCTTT
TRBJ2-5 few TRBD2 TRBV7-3 CASSRTSEETQYF TGTGCCAGCAGCAGGACTAGCGAGGAGACCCAGTACTTC
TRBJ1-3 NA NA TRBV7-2 CASSFNSGNTIYF TGTGCCAGCAGCTTCAACTCTGGAAACACCATATATTTT
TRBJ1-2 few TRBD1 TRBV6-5 CASSSGGRSYTF TGTGCCAGCAGTTCAGGGGGTAGAAGCTACACCTTC
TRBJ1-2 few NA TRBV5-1 CASSSTGFYGYTF TGCGCCAGCAGCTCAACAGGATTCTATGGCTACACCTTC
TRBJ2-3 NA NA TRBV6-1 CASSDPGGTDTQYF TGTGCCAGCAGTGATCCAGGGGGCACAGATACGCAGTATTTT
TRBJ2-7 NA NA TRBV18 CVSSPTGQGEQYF TGTGTCAGCTCACCGACGGGACAAGGCGAGCAGTACTTC
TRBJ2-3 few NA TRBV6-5 CASSWADTQYF TGTGCCAGCAGTTGGGCTGATACGCAGTATTTT
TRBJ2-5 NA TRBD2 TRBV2 CASKEVGGAGETQYF TGTGCCAGCAAGGAGGTCGGGGGGGCCGGGGAGACCCAGTACTTC
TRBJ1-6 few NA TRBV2 CASSQIYNSPLHF TGTGCCAGCAGCCAGATCTATAATTCACCCCTCCACTTT
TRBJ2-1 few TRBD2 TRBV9 CASSESGGSSYNEQFF TGTGCCAGCAGTGAGAGCGGGGGGAGCTCCTACAATGAGCAGTTCTTC
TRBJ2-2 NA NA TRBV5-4 CASSFRQGGTGELFF TGTGCCAGCAGCTTTCGGCAGGGCGGCACCGGGGAGCTGTTTTTT
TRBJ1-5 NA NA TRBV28 CASRQTNQPQHF TGTGCCAGCAGGCAGACTAATCAGCCCCAGCATTTT
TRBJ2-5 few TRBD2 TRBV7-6 CAWRDGGETQYF TGTGCCTGGAGGGACGGGGGGGAGACCCAGTACTTC